These 18 T cell receptor beta chains were sequenced from one sample in a study of blood T cell repertoires in COVID-19. The data were produced by immunoSEQ multiplex PCR, yet TCRdb's version contains in-frame clones alone and is incomplete. The sample lists hundreds of thousands of clones; less than 90% were seen once. The sequenced sample was peripheral blood. Source of these receptors: a man aged 25-40 years with active or convalescent COVID-19.

V and J are TRBV6-4 and TRBJ2-2; possible D gene TRBD1, 6 bases. Germline CDR1 is MRHNA and CDR2 is SNTAGT. The CDR3 sequence is 14 residues long. V was clipped by 5 bases and J by 4 bases, with 11 bases between them. The CDR3 region is CASSSTGFTGELFF. The CDR3 nucleotides are TGTGCCAGCAGTTCAACAGGGTTCACCGGGGAGCTGTTTTTT.

This clone occurred once. V is TRBV6-6 and J is TRBJ2-7; 10 nucleotides align to TRBD1. The CDR3 contains 13 residues. The V and J ends lost 5 bases and 5 bases, in that order; junction bases with no gene match: 3. Germline V lookup: CDR1 MNHNY, CDR2 SVGAGI (reference sequence). The DNA for the CDR3 is TGTGCCAGCAGTGGGACAGGGGACCACGAGCAGTACTTC. This sequence encodes CASSGTGDHEQYF.

The chain carries TRBV4-3 and TRBJ2-6; D gene ambiguous. Trimming pared 1 base from V and 2 bases from J, leaving 6 bases between. Germline V gene lookup returns CDR1 LGHNA and CDR2 YSLEER. This CDR3 comprises 15 residues. Here the CDR3 reads CASSQAGAGANVLTF. The CDR3 DNA sequence: TGCGCCAGCAGCCAAGCGGGTGCTGGGGCCAACGTCCTGACTTTC.

CDR3 in DNA: TGTGCCAGCAGTTTATCGGGGGGGCCCCCAAGATACAATGAGCAGTTCTTC. Protein sequence: CASSLSGGPPRYNEQFF. The V call is TRBV27, the J call TRBJ2-1; possibly TRBD2 for D (7 bases). Germline CDR1 is MNHEY and CDR2 is SMNVEV (reference sequence). Deletions cut 0 bases from V and 4 bases from J, with 16 bases between. The CDR3 covers 17 residues.

The rearrangement joins TRBV29-1 to TRBJ1-2; TRBD1 aligns across 9 bases. The CDR3 is 16 amino acids. Trimming took 6 bases from V and 8 from J; bases not matched to a gene: 19. Germline CDR1 reads SQVTM; CDR2 reads ANQGSEA. CDR3 DNA sequence: TGCAGCGTCGGGTTCGGGTCGGGACAGGGTCTCTCGGGCTACACCTTC. It specifies CSVGFGSGQGLSGYTF.

This chain joins TRBV19 and TRBJ2-3; tentative D call: TRBD1 (5 bases). CDR1 is LNHDA, CDR2 SQIVND, per germline (reference sequence). The CDR3 runs 15 residues. Deletions cut 3 bases from V and 0 bases from J, with 10 bases between. This CDR3 reads CASSIHRSSTDTQYF. In nucleotides, the CDR3 is TGTGCCAGTAGTATCCACAGGTCTAGCACAGATACGCAGTATTTT.

There are a few counts of this clone. The rearrangement joins TRBV3-1 (or the pseudogene TRBV3-2) to TRBJ2-7; 10 positions agree with TRBD2. V dropped 7 bases and J dropped 3; count of bases not matched to a gene: 9. The V gene's germline CDR1 is LGHDT and CDR2 YNNKEL (reference sequence). CDR3 size: 15 residues. CDR3: CASTHRSGGYYEQYF. The CDR3 nucleotides are TGTGCCAGCACCCATCGTAGCGGGGGGTACTACGAGCAGTACTTC.

The sample holds a few counts of this clone. The chain's CDR3 is CASSRQASEAFF. In DNA, the CDR3 is TGTGCCAGCAGCCGTCAGGCGTCTGAAGCTTTCTTT. The chain carries TRBV7-8 and TRBJ1-1, with D hard to call. CDR1 and CDR2 (germline): SGHVS, FQNEAQ. V lost 5 bases, J lost 6 bases, and 10 bases lay in between. CDR3 size: 12 residues.

This rearrangement joins TRBV7-2 to TRBJ2-5, with TRBD2 matching 12 bases. Germline assignment: CDR1 SGHTA and CDR2 FQGNSA. V shed 1 base, J shed 4 bases, and the junction held 1 base outside the gene matches. The CDR3 has 15 amino acids. CDR3 sequence reads: CASSLGGLAGETQYF. In nucleotides, the CDR3 is TGTGCCAGCAGCTTAGGGGGACTAGCGGGAGAGACCCAGTACTTC. The full variable domain, its missing parts supplied by reference TRBV7-2 and TRBJ2-5, is GAGVSQSPSNKVTEKGKDVELRCDPISGHTALYWYRQSLGQGLEFLIYFQGNSAPDKSGLPSDRFSAERTGGSVSTLTIQRTQQEDSAVYLCASSLGGLAGETQYFGPGTRLLVL.

This rearrangement joins TRBV19 to TRBJ1-4; 7 bases align to TRBD1. J gave up 0 bases and V 9 bases, and 10 bases lay outside the gene matches. This CDR3 is built from 16 residues. Per germline, CDR1 LNHDA and CDR2 SQIVND (reference sequence). The DNA for the CDR3 is TGTGCCAGCCGACAGGGCCAGAGTGCAACTAATGAAAAACTGTTTTTT. Translation gives CASRQGQSATNEKLFF.

This clone was seen more than once but under ten times. CDR3 nucleotides: TGCGCCAGCAGCTTGCGGTACGAGCAGTACTTC. Translating gives CASSLRYEQYF. This sequence joins TRBV5-1 and TRBJ2-7; D remains unclear. Germline CDR1 is SGHRS and CDR2 is YFSETQ. V lost 1 base, J lost 4 bases, and 3 bases lay in between. The CDR3 has 11 residues.

The chain joins TRBV6-5 to TRBJ1-6; 8 bases fit TRBD1. The CDR3 has 14 amino acids. Germline V gene sequence: CDR1 MNHEY, CDR2 SVGAGI. With 7 bases clipped from V and 8 bases from J, the junction kept 7 bases outside the gene matches. The CDR3 DNA follows: TGTGCCAGCACCATCAGGGGGCGAGATTCACCCCTCCACTTT. It specifies CASTIRGRDSPLHF.

The chain carries TRBV5-1 and TRBJ2-5; TRBD1 matches at 7 bases. CDR3 length: 13 amino acids. Germline lookup yields CDR1 SGHRS and CDR2 YFSETQ. With 5 bases clipped from V and 3 bases from J, the junction kept 4 bases outside the gene matches. The DNA of the CDR3 is TGCGCCAGCAGGATTGGGACAGAAGAGACCCAGTACTTC. Encoded protein: CASRIGTEETQYF.

This chain links TRBV4-3 with TRBJ2-5; D unresolved. Germline values: CDR1 LGHNA, CDR2 YSLEER. Deletions cut 2 bases from V and 8 bases from J, with 21 bases between. The CDR3 runs 16 residues. CDR3 region: CASSQKYQAIGKTQYF. The CDR3, as DNA: TGCGCCAGCAGCCAAAAATACCAGGCGATTGGAAAAACCCAGTACTTC.

V usage is TRBV2 and J usage is TRBJ2-7, with D perhaps TRBD2 (5 bases). Trimming removed 7 bases from V and 7 bases from J, with 20 bases in between. Germline loops: CDR1 SNHLY, CDR2 FYNNEI. This CDR3 comprises 14 residues. CDR3 protein: CASNQLRASREQYF. The CDR3 DNA reads TGTGCCAGCAACCAACTCCGGGCTAGCCGGGAGCAGTACTTC. Based on the CDR3 plus reference TRBV2 and TRBJ2-7, the full variable domain is EPEVTQTPSHQVTQMGQEVILRCVPISNHLYFYWYRQILGQKVEFLVSFYNNEISEKSEIFDDQFSVERPDGSNFTLKIRSTKLEDSAMYFCASNQLRASREQYFGPGTRLTVT.

This chain joins TRBV9 and TRBJ1-1; TRBD1 is a possible D gene (6 bases). The CDR3 sequence is 16 residues long. In germline, CDR1 is SGDLS, CDR2 YYNGEE. Deletions cut 0 bases from V and 1 base from J, with 13 bases between. The CDR3 DNA reads as TGTGCCAGCAGCGTAGGGGCAGGGGCTACGAACACTGAAGCTTTCTTT. It translates to CASSVGAGATNTEAFF.

This chain links TRBV6-5 with TRBJ2-7; D unclear. Germline V gene sequence: CDR1 MNHEY, CDR2 SVGAGI. The CDR3 consists of 15 residues. The germline V and J ends were trimmed by 0 bases and 7 bases, with 16 bases remaining between them. The CDR3 sequence: CASSYSEVVIGEQYF. For the CDR3, the DNA is TGTGCCAGCAGTTACTCTGAGGTAGTCATCGGGGAGCAGTACTTC.

This chain uses TRBV3-1 (or the pseudogene TRBV3-2) with TRBJ2-7; a weak D match, TRBD2 (6 bases). The V and J ends lost 0 bases and 3 bases respectively, with 24 bases between them. Germline assignment: CDR1 LGHDT and CDR2 YNNKEL (reference sequence). This CDR3 has 19 amino acids. CDR3 in amino acids: CASSQDGAEEGRADYEQYF. DNA for the CDR3: TGTGCCAGCAGCCAAGATGGGGCGGAGGAGGGGCGGGCCGACTACGAGCAGTACTTC.